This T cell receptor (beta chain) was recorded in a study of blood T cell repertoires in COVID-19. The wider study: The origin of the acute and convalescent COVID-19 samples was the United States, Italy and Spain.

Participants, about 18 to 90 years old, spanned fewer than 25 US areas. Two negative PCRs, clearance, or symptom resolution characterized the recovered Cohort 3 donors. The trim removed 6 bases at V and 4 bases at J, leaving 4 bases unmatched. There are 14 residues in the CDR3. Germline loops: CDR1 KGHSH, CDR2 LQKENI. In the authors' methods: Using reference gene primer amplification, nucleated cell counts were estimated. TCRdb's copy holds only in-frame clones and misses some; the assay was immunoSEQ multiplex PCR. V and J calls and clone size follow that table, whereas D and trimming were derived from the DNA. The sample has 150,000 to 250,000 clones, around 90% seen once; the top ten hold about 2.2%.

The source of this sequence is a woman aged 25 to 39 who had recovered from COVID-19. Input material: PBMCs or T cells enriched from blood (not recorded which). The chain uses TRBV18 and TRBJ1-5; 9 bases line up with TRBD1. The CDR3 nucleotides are TGTGCCAGCTCCCAACAGGGGGCGAATCAGCCCCAGCATTTT. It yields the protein CASSQQGANQPQHF.